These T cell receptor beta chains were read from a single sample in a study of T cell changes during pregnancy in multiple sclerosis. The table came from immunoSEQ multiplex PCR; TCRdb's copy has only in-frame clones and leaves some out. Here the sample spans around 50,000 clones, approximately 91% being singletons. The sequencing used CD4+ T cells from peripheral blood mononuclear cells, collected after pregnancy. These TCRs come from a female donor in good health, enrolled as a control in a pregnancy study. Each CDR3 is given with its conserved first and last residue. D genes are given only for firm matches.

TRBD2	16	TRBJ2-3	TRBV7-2	TGTGCCAGCAGCCACCCCCTAGCGGGGGGCAGGGATACGCAGTATTTT	CASSHPLAGGRDTQYF
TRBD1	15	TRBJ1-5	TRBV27	TGTGCCAGCAGTCCGGGACAGGGTTACAATCAGCCCCAGCATTTT	CASSPGQGYNQPQHF
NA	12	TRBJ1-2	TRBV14	TGTGCCAGCAGGGGCGGGGGTTATGGCTACACCTTC	CASRGGGYGYTF
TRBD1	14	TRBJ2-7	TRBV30	TGTGCCTGGAGCTCGGGACAGCCACCTTACGAGCAGTACTTC	CAWSSGQPPYEQYF
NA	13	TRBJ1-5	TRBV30	TGTGCCTGGAGTGTGGGGGAGGAGCAGCCCCAGCATTTT	CAWSVGEEQPQHF
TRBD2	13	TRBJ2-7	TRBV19	TGTGCCAGTAGTATGGGCGGGAGGACCGAGCAGTACTTC	CASSMGGRTEQYF
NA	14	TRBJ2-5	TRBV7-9	TGTGCCAGCAGCCCTTCCGGGACTGCAGAGACCCAGTACTTC	CASSPSGTAETQYF
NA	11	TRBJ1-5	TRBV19	TGTGCCAGTAGTACAAATTGGCCCCAGCATTTT	CASSTNWPQHF
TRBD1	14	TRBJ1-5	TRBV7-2	TGTGCCAGCGGGAATACAGGGGACCATCAGCCCCAGCATTTT	CASGNTGDHQPQHF
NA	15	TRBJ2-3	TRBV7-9	TGTGCCAGCAGCCAGGGCTGGGGCGGCACAGATACGCAGTATTTT	CASSQGWGGTDTQYF
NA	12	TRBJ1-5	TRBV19	TGTGCCAGTAAAAGGAGAAGTCAGCCCCAGCATTTT	CASKRRSQPQHF
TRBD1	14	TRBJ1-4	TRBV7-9	TGTGCCAGCAGCTTAGGGCAGGGGGATGAAAAACTGTTTTTT	CASSLGQGDEKLFF
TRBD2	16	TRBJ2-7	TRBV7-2	TGTGCCAGCAGCTCCCCCGGGGCGGGAGGATTCGGGGAGCAGTACTTC	CASSSPGAGGFGEQYF
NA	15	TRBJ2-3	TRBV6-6	TGTGCCAGCAGCCCAACTCTAGAGCGCACAGATACGCAGTATTTT	CASSPTLERTDTQYF
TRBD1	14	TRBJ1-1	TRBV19	TGTGCCAGTATTTTTGGACAGGGGAACACTGAAGCTTTCTTT	CASIFGQGNTEAFF